Shown below are 3 T cell receptor beta chains from a single sample sequenced in a study of glioma-infiltrating T cells. Using RNA template, CDR3s of TCR alpha and beta were amplified with iRepertoire arm-PCR. MiXCR, applied by TCRdb to the multiplex PCR reads, yields one record per CDR3 protein. The data hold around 390,000 distinct CDR3 sequences, with 41% observed a single time. The specimen was glioma tissue, nonneoplastic brain tissue, or PBMCs (not recorded which). These receptors all stem from a human donor with low-grade glioma or glioblastoma, undergoing nonglioma brain surgery, or in good health (not recorded which).

This chain links TRBV5-4 with TRBJ2-3, with D perhaps matching TRBD1 (6 bases). The CDR3 loop spans 15 amino acids. Deletions cut 4 bases from V and 2 bases from J, with 14 bases between. Germline values: CDR1 SGHNT, CDR2 YYREEE (reference sequence). CDR3 nucleotides: TGTGCCAGCAGCCTAAGACAGGTTGCCACAGATACGCAGTATTTT. Its translation: CASSLRQVATDTQYF.

As to this clonotype: A read error is possible here, since a much larger clone lies one base away. The chain joins TRBV28 to TRBJ1-2, with D tentatively TRBD1 (6 bases). Looked up from germline, CDR1 is MDHEN and CDR2 is SYDVKM. The CDR3 covers 13 residues. The DNA of the CDR3 is TGTGCCAGCAGTTTAGAACAGGGCTATGGCTGCACCTTC. The encoded protein is CASSLEQGYGCTF.

Remarks on this clonotype: At one end, the junction sequence differs from germline, possibly due to a read error. The chain couples TRBV4-1 to TRBJ1-6; D gene ambiguous. Germline CDR1 is MGHRA and CDR2 is YSYEKL. The CDR3 is 15 residues long. CDR3 in amino acids: CASSQAGFINSPIHF. DNA of the CDR3: TGCGCCAGCAGCCAAGCGGGGTTTATTAATTCACCCATCCACTTT.